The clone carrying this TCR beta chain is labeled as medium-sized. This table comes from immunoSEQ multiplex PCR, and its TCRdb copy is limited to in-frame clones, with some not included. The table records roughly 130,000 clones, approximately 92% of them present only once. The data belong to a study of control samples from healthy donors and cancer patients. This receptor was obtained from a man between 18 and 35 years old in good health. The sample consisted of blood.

The CDR3 coding sequence is TGTGCCTGGAGTAAAGGGGGACTAGCGGGAGGGAAAGATACGCAGTATTTT. The encoded protein is CAWSKGGLAGGKDTQYF. This rearrangement joins TRBV30 to TRBJ2-3; 16 nucleotides line up with TRBD2. In germline, CDR1 is GTSNPN, CDR2 SVGIG (reference sequence). The CDR3 extends over 17 amino acids. J was trimmed by 5 bases and V by 2 bases; bases with no gene match: 7. The variable domain in full, with the rest retrieved from reference TRBV30 and TRBJ2-3, is SQTIHQWPATLVQPVGSPLSLECTVEGTSNPNLYWYRQAAGRGLQLLFYSVGIGQISSEVPQNLSASRPQDRQFILSSKKLLLSDSGFYLCAWSKGGLAGGKDTQYFGPGTRLTVL.